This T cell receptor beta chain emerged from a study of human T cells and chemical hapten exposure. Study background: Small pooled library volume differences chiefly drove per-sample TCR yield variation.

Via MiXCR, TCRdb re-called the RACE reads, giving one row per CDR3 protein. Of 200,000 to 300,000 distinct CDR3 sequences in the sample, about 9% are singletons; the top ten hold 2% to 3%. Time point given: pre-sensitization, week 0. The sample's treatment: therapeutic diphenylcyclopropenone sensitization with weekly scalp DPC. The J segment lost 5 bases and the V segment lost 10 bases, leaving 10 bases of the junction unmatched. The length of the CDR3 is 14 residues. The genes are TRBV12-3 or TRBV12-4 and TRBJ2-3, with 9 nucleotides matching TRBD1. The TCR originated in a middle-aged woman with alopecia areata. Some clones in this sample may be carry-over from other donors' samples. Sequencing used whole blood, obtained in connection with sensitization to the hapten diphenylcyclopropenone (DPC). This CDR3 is CAITTQGAGDTQYF. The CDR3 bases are TGTGCCATCACTACACAGGGGGCGGGAGATACGCAGTATTTT.